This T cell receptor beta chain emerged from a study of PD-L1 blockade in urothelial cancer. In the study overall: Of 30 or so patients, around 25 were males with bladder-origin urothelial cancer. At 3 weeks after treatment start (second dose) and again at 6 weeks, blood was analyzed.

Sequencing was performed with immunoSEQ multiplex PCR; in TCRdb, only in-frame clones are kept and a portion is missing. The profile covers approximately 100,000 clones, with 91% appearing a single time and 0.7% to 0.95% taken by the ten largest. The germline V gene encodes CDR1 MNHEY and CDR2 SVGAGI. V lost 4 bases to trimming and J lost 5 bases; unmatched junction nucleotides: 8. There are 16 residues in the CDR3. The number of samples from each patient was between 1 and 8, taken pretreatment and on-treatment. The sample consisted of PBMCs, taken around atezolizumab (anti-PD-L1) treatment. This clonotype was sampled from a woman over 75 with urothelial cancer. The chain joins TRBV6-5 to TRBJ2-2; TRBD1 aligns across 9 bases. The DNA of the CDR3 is TGTGCCAGCAGTTTCCCCCGGGACAGGGTGACCGGGGAGCTGTTTTTT. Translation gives CASSFPRDRVTGELFF.